This TCR beta chain appears in the sequencing data of a study of control samples from healthy donors and cancer patients. Clones were read by immunoSEQ multiplex PCR, and TCRdb kept only the in-frame ones, dropping some. This table has some 140,000 clones, roughly 90% appearing once. CDR3 length equals 14 residues. The germline V and J ends were trimmed by 0 bases and 4 bases, with 12 bases remaining between them. The germline CDR1 and CDR2 sequences are GTSNPN and SVGIG (reference sequence). The rearrangement links TRBV30 to TRBJ1-1; D remains ambiguous. This receptor was obtained from a man younger than 40 in good health. Material for sequencing was blood. The CDR3 nucleotides are TGTGCCTGGAGTGTAATTATGTCCGTCACTGAAGCTTTCTTT. It encodes CAWSVIMSVTEAFF.